Presented here are 23 T cell receptor beta chains from one specimen sequenced in a study of cytomegalovirus exposure and HLA in healthy donors (dated by TCRdb to about 2017). To prepare the library, the immunoSEQ multiplex PCR assay was applied. The multiplex PCR relied on a mix of 60 forward primers for TCR Vbeta segments and 13 reverse primers for TCR Jbeta segments. TCRdb obtained this table from immuneACCESS and retained in-frame rearrangements with V and J assigned. These tables miss some clones; where compared with another copy, unresolved V genes account for less than half of the shortfall, and the remainder is unexplained. The sample contains about 180,000 clones, 76% of them found a single time. The ten top clones hold 2% to 2.5% of the sample. The sample consisted of PBMCs. These receptors were collected from a woman aged 25 to 39 in good health and CMV-seropositive.

V gene TRBV28 combines with J gene TRBJ2-1; TRBD2 agrees at 9 bases. Germline values: CDR1 MDHEN, CDR2 SYDVKM. Germline trimming cut 4 bases from V and 9 bases from J; bases unmatched to any gene: 19. This CDR3 spans 18 amino acids. In DNA form, the CDR3 reads TGTGCCAGCAGTTACCTACCTCCGGGACTAGCTTCCAGTGGTGAGCAGTTCTTC. Protein: CASSYLPPGLASSGEQFF.

This sequence joins TRBV4-3 and TRBJ2-3; D possibly corresponds to TRBD1 (5 bases). Trimming took 5 bases from V and 2 from J, leaving 14 bases between them. This CDR3 region has 15 residues. Germline lookup yields CDR1 LGHNA and CDR2 YSLEER. CDR3 protein: CASSSEQVPTDTQYF. CDR3 bases: TGCGCCAGCAGCTCAGAACAGGTTCCCACAGATACGCAGTATTTT.

The rearrangement links TRBV27 to TRBJ2-7; possible D gene TRBD2, 6 bases. The germline CDR1 and CDR2 sequences are MNHEY and SMNVEV (reference sequence). The CDR3 sequence is 14 residues long. V lost 3 bases and J 6 bases, leaving 15 bases between the germline ends. For the CDR3, the DNA is TGTGCCAGCAGTTTTGGCGGGGTGGGCTTCGAGCAGTACTTC. Residues: CASSFGGVGFEQYF.

V is TRBV5-1 and J is TRBJ2-5, with D possibly being TRBD1 (5 bases). Trimming left V 4 bases short and J 5 bases short, with 15 bases between. CDR3 size: 14 residues. The germline V gene encodes CDR1 SGHRS and CDR2 YFSETQ. The CDR3 reads CASSHRQGIETQYF. CDR3 coding DNA: TGCGCCAGCAGCCATCGCCAGGGTATCGAGACCCAGTACTTC.

The chain combines TRBV5-1 with TRBJ2-4, with a tentative D call TRBD2 (6 bases). Germline CDR1 reads SGHRS; CDR2 reads YFSETQ. This CDR3 spans 15 amino acids. Trimming removed 4 bases from V and 5 bases from J, with 16 bases in between. CDR3 coding DNA: TGCGCCAGCAGCCGGGTAGAGGGAGGCGAAAACATTCAGTACTTC. Translation: CASSRVEGGENIQYF.

The chain couples TRBV10-2 to TRBJ2-4, with D possibly TRBD1 on 7 matching bases. With 8 bases removed from V and 8 bases from J, the gap between germline ends came to 16 bases. The CDR3 is 13 amino acids. Germline V gene lookup returns CDR1 WSHSY and CDR2 SAAADI. DNA for the CDR3: TGCGCCAGCTTCCCAGGGGGGCGGGACATTCAGTACTTC. Translating gives CASFPGGRDIQYF.

The rearrangement joins TRBV28 to TRBJ1-1; D perhaps matches TRBD1 (5 bases). Germline CDR1 and CDR2: MDHEN and SYDVKM. The CDR3 contains 10 residues. V dropped 3 bases and J dropped 13 bases, with 9 bases sitting between them. The CDR3 nucleotides read TGTGCCAGCAGTTTTGGCAGGGTTTTCTTT. Its translation is CASSFGRVFF.

The chain recombines TRBV7-9 with TRBJ2-5, with 15 nucleotides matching TRBD2. V dropped 4 bases and J dropped 5; count of bases not matched to a gene: 14. Per germline, CDR1 SEHNR and CDR2 FQNEAQ (reference sequence). This CDR3 is built from 19 residues. The CDR3 here is CASSSSGGTSGGTRETQYF. CDR3 bases: TGTGCCAGCAGCTCTTCCGGTGGGACTAGCGGGGGGACCCGGGAGACCCAGTACTTC.

The J gene is TRBJ1-2, the V gene TRBV29-1, with TRBD1 as a possible D gene (6 bases). V lost 2 bases, J lost 4 bases, and 17 bases lay in between. CDR1 and CDR2 (germline): SQVTM, ANQGSEA. This CDR3 is built from 15 residues. The CDR3 region is CSVERLGQTIYGYTF. Written as DNA, the CDR3 is TGCAGCGTTGAACGGCTCGGACAGACAATCTATGGCTACACCTTC.

The CDR3 nucleotides read TGTGCCAGCAGTGCTACGGACAGGGCGGAGTATGGCTACACCTTC. It codes for CASSATDRAEYGYTF. This chain links TRBV25-1 with TRBJ1-2; the match to TRBD1 covers 8 bases. The V and J ends lost 4 bases and 5 bases, in that order; junction bases with no gene match: 9. CDR1 and CDR2 from the germline V gene are MGHDK and SYGVNS. CDR3 length: 15 residues.

The rearrangement joins TRBV27 to TRBJ1-2; 8 bases agree with TRBD1. This CDR3 is 15 amino acids long. The germline gives CDR1 MNHEY, CDR2 SMNVEV (reference sequence). The V segment lost 2 bases and the J segment 6 bases; nucleotides outside the gene matches: 8. The CDR3 DNA reads as TGTGCCAGCAGTTTAGGCCCCCAGGGGGCAGATGGCTACACCTTC. Translated: CASSLGPQGADGYTF.

V is TRBV2 and J is TRBJ2-1, with a weak D call TRBD2 (5 bases). Trimming cost V 4 bases and J 7 bases, with 8 bases left between them. Looked up from germline, CDR1 is SNHLY and CDR2 is FYNNEI. The CDR3 totals 12 residues. The chain's CDR3 is CASSGTGNEQFF. For the CDR3, the DNA is TGTGCCAGCAGTGGGACGGGGAATGAGCAGTTCTTC.

The chain combines TRBV9 with TRBJ1-2; D perhaps matches TRBD1 (6 bases). Between the trimmed V and J ends, which lost 4 bases and 4 bases, there was a span of 17 bases. There are 15 residues in the CDR3. Germline V gene sequence: CDR1 SGDLS, CDR2 YYNGEE. The CDR3 sequence: CASSTPPRGGYGYTF. Written as DNA, the CDR3 is TGTGCCAGCAGCACTCCCCCGAGGGGGGGCTATGGCTACACCTTC.

This chain uses TRBV28 with TRBJ1-5; D call uncertain. The CDR3 spans 17 residues. The V gene lost 1 base and the J gene lost 9 bases, with 22 bases spanning the gap. Per germline, CDR1 MDHEN and CDR2 SYDVKM. CDR3 amino acids: CASSLSRARVSRRPQHF. Written as DNA, the CDR3 is TGTGCCAGCAGTTTATCCCGAGCTCGGGTCTCCCGGCGGCCCCAGCATTTT.

This clone was counted between two and nine times. J is TRBJ2-5 and V is TRBV7-2, with 8 bases identical to TRBD1. Germline trimming cut 4 bases from V and 6 bases from J; bases unmatched to any gene: 7. CDR3 length: 14 amino acids. Per germline, CDR1 SGHTA and CDR2 FQGNSA. DNA for the CDR3: TGTGCCAGCAGCTCCAGGACAGGGATAAAGACCCAGTACTTC. This gives the protein CASSSRTGIKTQYF. Together with reference TRBV7-2 and TRBJ2-5, the CDR3 gives the full variable domain: GAGVSQSPSNKVTEKGKDVELRCDPISGHTALYWYRQSLGQGLEFLIYFQGNSAPDKSGLPSDRFSAERTGGSVSTLTIQRTQQEDSAVYLCASSSRTGIKTQYFGPGTRLLVL.

V usage is TRBV7-2 and J usage is TRBJ1-1, with D maybe TRBD1 (6 bases). In germline, CDR1 is SGHTA, CDR2 FQGNSA. The CDR3 is 12 amino acids. V was clipped by 1 base and J by 10 bases, with 10 bases between them. The DNA for the CDR3 is TGTGCCAGCAGCTTAGACACAGGGTTAGCTTTCTTT. This codes for CASSLDTGLAFF.

The chain recombines TRBV7-3 with TRBJ1-1, with D possibly TRBD1 on 5 matching bases. CDR1 and CDR2 from the germline V gene are SGHTA and FQGTGA. The CDR3 runs to 16 residues. V lost 2 bases and J lost 1, with 14 bases in between. CDR3 residues: CASSLQGRGRNTEAFF. DNA of the CDR3: TGTGCCAGCAGCTTACAGGGCCGGGGGAGGAACACTGAAGCTTTCTTT.

The chain is built from TRBV25-1 and TRBJ2-3; D gene uncertain. V was trimmed by 4 bases and J by 4 bases, leaving 18 bases between them. The germline CDR1 and CDR2 sequences are MGHDK and SYGVNS. The CDR3 sequence is 16 residues long. The CDR3 nucleotides read TGTGCCAGCAGTGTCATTTCCGATAACGGTCCAGATACGCAGTATTTT. The encoded protein is CASSVISDNGPDTQYF.

V gene TRBV2 combines with J gene TRBJ2-3, with TRBD2 identical over 11 bases. This CDR3 is built from 14 residues. V trimming: 10 bases; J trimming: 3 bases; junction bases outside the gene matches: 6. Germline lookup yields CDR1 SNHLY and CDR2 FYNNEI. As DNA, the CDR3 is TGTGCCACCGCTCGACTAGCGGGAACAGATACGCAGTATTTT. This sequence encodes CATARLAGTDTQYF.

The V call is TRBV15, the J call TRBJ2-2; 9 bases map to TRBD1. Germline V gene lookup returns CDR1 LNHNV and CDR2 YYDKDF (reference sequence). The CDR3 loop spans 14 amino acids. Germline trimming cut 7 bases from V and 3 bases from J; bases unmatched to any gene: 3. CDR3 loop: CATKGQGYTGELFF. The DNA for the CDR3 is TGTGCCACCAAGGGACAGGGCTACACCGGGGAGCTGTTTTTT.

This clone came up a few times. The CDR3 region is CASSYREREKLFF. In nucleotides, the CDR3 is TGTGCCAGCAGCTACCGGGAACGTGAAAAACTGTTTTTT. The chain recombines TRBV9 with TRBJ1-4, with D unresolved. The CDR3 spans 13 residues. V was trimmed by 4 bases and J by 7 bases, leaving 11 bases between them. CDR1 and CDR2 (germline): SGDLS, YYNGEE. The full variable domain, with the rest looked up from reference TRBV9 and TRBJ1-4, is DSGVTQTPKHLITATGQRVTLRCSPRSGDLSVYWYQQSLDQGLQFLIQYYNGEERAKGNILERFSAQQFPDLHSELNLSSLELGDSALYFCASSYREREKLFFGSGTQLSVL.

There are a few counts of this clone. This chain joins TRBV4-3 and TRBJ1-1; TRBD1 matches at 8 bases. J was trimmed by 1 base and V by 5 bases; bases with no gene match: 3. CDR1 and CDR2 from the germline V gene are LGHNA and YSLEER. The CDR3 totals 14 residues. In nucleotides, the CDR3 is TGCGCCAGCAGCATAGGACAGGGGAACACTGAAGCTTTCTTT. It specifies CASSIGQGNTEAFF.

The rearrangement uses TRBV2 and TRBJ1-5; D is uncertain. The germline V and J ends were trimmed by 2 bases and 3 bases, with 8 bases remaining between them. This CDR3 is built from 14 residues. CDR1 SNHLY and CDR2 FYNNEI come from the germline V gene. The CDR3 region is CASSELRTNQPQHF. In DNA form, the CDR3 reads TGTGCCAGCAGTGAATTGAGAACCAATCAGCCCCAGCATTTT.